This T cell receptor beta chain was found in a study of T cell responses to AZD1222 COVID-19 vaccine. Regarding the study as a whole: Donors were chiefly white British, with a greater number of females, and clonal diversity was perhaps underestimated. Spike-spanning, vaccine-associated CD4 TCRs were dominant at 160-218 and 743-854. Breadth and depth of Spike-specific TCRs rose after two AZD1222 doses. Reports indicate that nearly half of spike-specific TCRs are directed at unmutated variant regions.

The assay was immunoSEQ multiplex PCR, and TCRdb's table has in-frame clones only and misses some. The sample contains around 120,000 clones, just over 90% of which appear only once. Between the trimmed V and J ends, which lost 3 bases and 4 bases, there was a span of 15 bases. CDR1 and CDR2 from the germline V gene are MNHEY and SVGAGI. CDR3 size: 16 residues. Notes on this clone: No antigen is known for it.

The specimen was peripheral blood, collected 28 days after the second AZD1222 dose. This rearrangement joins TRBV6-5 to TRBJ1-4; no reliable D call. This receptor was obtained from an adult who received the AZD1222 COVID-19 vaccine. CDR3 region: CASSYLLPTLNEKLFF. The CDR3 nucleotides are TGTGCCAGCAGTTATCTCCTCCCAACTCTTAATGAAAAACTGTTTTTT.